The entry below gives a single TCR beta chain sequence along with its context. Its antigen has not been determined. No qualities accompany the bases; no much larger clone lies one base away. The CDR3 covers 16 residues, taking in both the cysteine and the phenylalanine. CDR3 DNA is the only sequence kept; it has 48 bases, read in frame from the first base. From a lookup of the germline V gene, CDR1 and CDR2 are SGHAT and FQNNGV. Trimming removed 3 bases from V and 1 base from J; the gene matches leave 3 bases unexplained. This specimen comes from a study of blood T cell repertoires in COVID-19 (dated by TCRdb to the early 2020s). Concerning the study at large: Collaborator samples came from the United States, Italy and Spain and covered acute and convalescent phases of COVID-19. Samples came from the ongoing ImmuneRACE study (first 160 participants) plus 1,254 subjects from 6 global collaborators. Nearly every sample came with metadata listing a de-identified subject ID, COVID-19 status, age in years and sex. Subjects who had been exposed to COVID-19, were actively infected with it, or had recovered from it provided the deeply sampled blood TCRbeta repertoires that made up the dataset. HLA class I and class II types, where available, came from metadata supplied by the sample provider rather than from assay-based typing. The repertoires were released in a freely available public database intended as a resource for research on the immune response to SARS-CoV-2. The material from the prospective study consisted of cDNA or gDNA derived from T cells, B-cell-depleted T cells, or PBMCs. The paper's findings and limits, for the study overall: The quantity of clinical and demographic metadata differed by source and by participant and was supplied without curation.

Whole blood was collected in K2EDTA tubes by collaborating institutions according to the institutions' own protocols. For TCRbeta analysis, collaborator samples were shipped as frozen whole blood, as isolated PBMCs, or as DNA extracted from either sample type. TCRbeta CDR3 regions were amplified from genomic DNA using the immunoSEQ Assay, a bias-controlled multiplex PCR. Per the authors' processing: Nucleated cell counts per sample were estimated from amplification of reference gene primers within the assay. Sequence reads were collapsed and filtered to measure the absolute abundance of every unique TCRbeta CDR3 rearrangement. Productive Simpson clonality was computed per sample as the square root of Simpson's diversity index over productive rearrangements. Sourced from immuneACCESS, this table was stored by TCRdb with only in-frame sequences that have V and J called. A share of the clones is absent; for the studies checked, an unresolved V gene accounts for under half, and the remainder has no known explanation. The DNA gave D and trimming, while V, J and clone size come from that table. The sample table lists about 110,000 clones, about 85% of them with a count of one. Of the sample, 4% to 5.5% is held by the ten largest clones.

The source is a human donor in a cohort sampled during active COVID-19. Sequencing used peripheral blood. Here the chain combines TRBV11-2 and TRBJ2-2; 9 bases in between match TRBD2. The encoded CDR3 is CASSFLAGVNTGELFF. In nucleotides, the sequence is TGTGCCAGCAGCTTTTTAGCGGGAGTGAACACCGGGGAGCTGTTTTTT.